This TCR beta chain was recorded in a study of blood T cell repertoires in COVID-19. About the research overall: The United States, Italy and Spain were the sources of the acute and convalescent COVID-19 samples. Nucleic acid was either cDNA or gDNA, and it came from T cells, B-cell-depleted T cells, or PBMCs.

The CDR3 is 15 amino acids. Germline trimming cut 7 bases from V and 3 bases from J; bases unmatched to any gene: 11. Germline loops: CDR1 SNHLY, CDR2 FYNNEI. In the authors' workflow: For nucleated cells, counts were estimated from reference gene primer amplification. Assay used: immunoSEQ multiplex PCR; TCRdb lists only in-frame clones, some missing. The DNA gave D and trimming, while V, J and clone size come from that table. The sample lists around 280,000 clones, 75% to 90% occurring once. The clonotype was recovered from a woman aged 30 to 39 who had recovered from COVID-19. V is TRBV2 and J is TRBJ2-7; 8 nucleotides align to TRBD2. Sequencing was done on a sample of peripheral blood. CDR3 region: CASTFTSGWDYEQYF. The CDR3 bases are TGTGCCAGCACATTTACTAGCGGTTGGGACTACGAGCAGTACTTC.